This entry describes one T cell receptor beta chain. Antigen: not known. After removal of 11 bases from V and 13 bases from J, the junction contained 16 bases not matched to a gene. This CDR3 region has 13 residues. In germline, CDR1 is LNHNV, CDR2 YYDKDF (reference sequence). These data come from a study of cytomegalovirus exposure and HLA in healthy donors. General study points: With later analysis, a missense DCLRE1C variant became linked to TCR beta V- and J-gene trimming.

The primer mix had 60 Vbeta and 13 Jbeta primers. This table comes from immunoSEQ multiplex PCR, and its TCRdb copy is limited to in-frame clones, with some not included. Among 120,000 to 150,000 clones listed, 61% were seen once. Healthy bone marrow donors made up the donors. V is TRBV15 and J is TRBJ2-1; 8 nucleotides agree with TRBD1. The receptor's source is a male donor in good health and CMV-seronegative. Sequenced sample: PBMCs. The CDR3 DNA reads TGTGCCTCCGGACAGGGCGGAAATCCTACTCAGTTCTTC. It yields the protein CASGQGGNPTQFF.